This record covers a single T cell receptor beta chain. Its antigen is undetermined. The sample is drawn from a study of shared clonotypes between healthy human individuals. Overall study results and limits: Sampling was confined to blood; repertoires within tissues likely differ. The four-donor shared clonotypes exceeded non-shared clonotypes in generation probability, with non-shared ones scoring lower.

This CDR3 has 18 amino acids. Germline CDR1 WNHNN, CDR2 SYGVQD (reference sequence). V gave up 3 bases and J gave up 4 bases; unmatched junction bases: 11. Only in-frame clones appear in the TCRdb table, and some are missing; sequencing was by immunoSEQ multiplex PCR. The table lists more than 1.2 million clones, about 98.5% of them singletons. The receptor was derived from a man between 25 and 39 years old in good health. The specimen was naive CD4+ T cells sorted from blood. Subset specified: CD45RA+ positively selected. The chain employs TRBV10-1 and TRBJ2-2; 10 nucleotides match TRBD2. CDR3 coding DNA: TGCGCCAGCAGTGATTATATCTTAGCGGGAGGAGGCACCGGGGAGCTGTTTTTT. As protein: CASSDYILAGGGTGELFF.